The 9 T cell receptor beta chains below come from one sample, sequenced in a study of response to subunit inactivated influenza vaccine. Each CDR3 protein is one row after TCRdb ran MiXCR on the RT-PCR reads. The sample lists about 620,000 distinct CDR3 sequences, around 11% seen once, with more than 8.5% in the top ten. The sample here was PBMCs from blood, taken on the day of vaccination. The origin of the receptors is a man aged 45-65 years who received an inactivated influenza vaccine.

The sample holds many counts of this clonotype. The V call is TRBV12-3 or TRBV12-4, the J call TRBJ1-2, with a weak D call TRBD1 (5 bases). Deletions cut 2 bases from V and 1 base from J, with 20 bases between. This CDR3 spans 18 amino acids. The CDR3 reads CASSLIWGLDRDNYGYTF. The CDR3, as DNA: TGTGCCAGCAGTTTAATCTGGGGCTTGGACCGTGATAACTATGGCTACACCTTC.

The V and J genes are TRBV6-2 or TRBV6-3 and TRBJ1-2; unclear D gene. This CDR3 comprises 15 residues. V was cut by 6 bases and J by 3 bases, with 17 bases left in between. The germline gives CDR1 MNHEY, CDR2 SVGEGT. CDR3 region: CASSESAPPYYGYTF. The DNA for the CDR3 is TGTGCCAGCAGCGAGTCGGCCCCACCCTACTATGGCTACACCTTC.

This clonotype has only a few counts. This chain uses TRBV10-3 with TRBJ2-6; the D is unclear. Germline V lookup: CDR1 ENHRY, CDR2 SYGVKD. The CDR3 contains 16 residues. Trimming removed 0 bases from V and 1 base from J, with 7 bases in between. The CDR3 loop is CAISESGFSGANVLTF. CDR3 in DNA: TGTGCCATCAGTGAGTCTGGGTTTTCTGGGGCCAACGTCCTGACTTTC.

CDR3 region: CASSQWGATGNTIYF. In nucleotides, the CDR3 is TGTGCCAGCAGCCAATGGGGGGCTACTGGAAACACCATATATTTT. This rearrangement joins TRBV14 to TRBJ1-3, with a tentative D call TRBD1 (6 bases). The CDR3 is made up of 15 amino acids. Germline values: CDR1 SGHDN, CDR2 FVKESK. Trimming pared 2 bases from V and 2 bases from J, leaving 10 bases between.

The chain links TRBV16 to TRBJ2-1; D is unresolved. The V end was cut by 0 bases, the J end by 3 bases, with 9 bases between. Germline V gene sequence: CDR1 KGHSY, CDR2 FQNENV. CDR3 size: 15 residues. CDR3 protein: CASSQSIGLYNEQFF. The CDR3 DNA reads TGTGCCAGCAGCCAATCGATTGGGCTCTACAATGAGCAGTTCTTC.

The chain has TRBV7-2 and TRBJ2-2; 12 nucleotides line up with TRBD2. Looked up from germline, CDR1 is SGHTA and CDR2 is FQGNSA. The CDR3 length is 17 residues. V dropped 2 bases and J dropped 3; count of bases not matched to a gene: 4. This CDR3 is CASSLRTSGEYTGELFF. CDR3 coding DNA: TGTGCCAGCAGCTTAAGGACTAGCGGGGAGTACACCGGGGAGCTGTTTTTT.

The chain recombines TRBV5-1 with TRBJ2-1, with TRBD2 identical over 9 bases. The CDR3 is 15 residues long. V shed 0 bases, J shed 6 bases, and the junction held 4 bases outside the gene matches. Germline values: CDR1 SGHRS, CDR2 YFSETQ. The CDR3 sequence: CASSLGTSVINEQFF. The CDR3 region has the DNA TGCGCCAGCAGCTTGGGGACTAGCGTAATCAATGAGCAGTTCTTC.

This clonotype has at least ten counts. The V call is TRBV5-1, the J call TRBJ2-3; a possible D gene is TRBD2 (5 bases). Germline-derived CDR1 and CDR2 are SGHRS and YFSETQ. V lost 7 bases and J 6 bases, leaving 21 bases between the germline ends. This CDR3 is built from 15 residues. In DNA, the CDR3 is TGCGCCAGCGCTTCCCGGACCTCTAGGGAGGATACGCAGTATTTT. It yields the protein CASASRTSREDTQYF.

This clonotype appeared a few times. The V call is TRBV7-9, the J call TRBJ1-2; TRBD1 is a possible D gene (6 bases). Trimming shortened V by 1 base and J by 2 bases, and 14 bases separated the two germline ends. From germline, CDR1 is SEHNR and CDR2 FQNEAQ (reference sequence). The CDR3 has 16 residues. The CDR3 nucleotides are TGTGCCAGCAGCTTAGGTCCCCTGACAGGAAACTATGGCTACACCTTC. Protein: CASSLGPLTGNYGYTF.